The 8 T cell receptor beta chains in this list originate from one sample, sequenced in a study of T cell clonality in common variable immunodeficiency. No cognate antigen is known for these TCRs. The assay was immunoSEQ multiplex PCR, and TCRdb's table has in-frame clones only and misses some. This sample shows roughly 7,400 clones and no singletons; about 20% rests with the ten largest. Points from the study as a whole: Common variable immunodeficiency TCR beta sequences reportedly had fewer deletions and N-nucleotide insertions.

The sample was peripheral blood mononuclear cells. The receptors derive from a human donor with common variable immunodeficiency.

The sample holds a few counts of this clone. The DNA ends 3 residues before the CDR3 does, and the rest of the CDR3 is filled in from the germline J gene. This chain joins TRBV5-1 and TRBJ2-2, with 11 bases aligning to TRBD2. Trimming cost V 2 bases and J 7 bases; bases outside gene matches: 4. The CDR3 spans 15 residues. Germline V CDR1 and CDR2: SGHRS, YFSETQ. The sequenced part of the CDR3 DNA is TGCGCCAGCAGCTTCAGACTAGCGGGAAGCGGGGAG. Translated, it gives CASSFRLAGSGE. The full CDR3 sequence reads CASSFRLAGSGELFF.

As for this clone: The sequenced fragment ends 3 residues before the CDR3 boundary, so the rest is inferred from the germline J gene. V and J are TRBV23-1 and TRBJ2-2; 9 bases line up with TRBD2. TRBV23-1 is recorded as an ORF, its role being uncertain. J gave up 6 bases and V 5 bases, and 7 bases lay outside the gene matches. CDR3 length: 15 amino acids. CDR3 bases read: TGCGCCAGCAGTGACATAGCGGGAGAGGCCGGGGAG. Protein: CASSDIAGEAGE. The entire CDR3 protein is CASSDIAGEAGELFF.

This clone was found many times. The read ends 3 residues early relative to the CDR3; the germline J gene fills the gap. This chain links TRBV20-1 with TRBJ2-3, with D possibly matching TRBD2 (6 bases). The V gene's germline CDR1 is DFQATT and CDR2 SNEGSKA (reference sequence). The V gene lost 6 bases and the J gene lost 4 bases, with 11 bases spanning the gap. This CDR3 comprises 12 residues. The part of the CDR3 DNA that was read is TGCAGTGCCGCGAGCGGGCCAGATACG. This sequence encodes CSAASGPDT. The entire CDR3 protein reads CSAASGPDTQYF.

On this clone itself: Read data end 3 residues before the CDR3 end; the end is taken from the germline J gene. Other nucleotide sequences from this sample produce the same CDR3. This chain joins TRBV6-2 or TRBV6-3 and TRBJ2-7, with a tentative D call TRBD2 (5 bases). The CDR3 covers 15 residues. V gave up 0 bases and J gave up 4 bases, with 13 bases separating them. The germline CDR1 and CDR2 sequences are MNHEY and SVGEGT. The CDR3 sequence: CASSYSGTSIYEQYF. The sequenced CDR3 bases are TGTGCCAGCAGTTACTCCGGTACTAGTATTTACGAG.

This clone was found many times. The CDR3 end lies 3 residues beyond the end of the read and is filled in from the germline J gene. V usage is TRBV5-1 and J usage is TRBJ2-5; D may be TRBD1 (5 bases). Germline V gives CDR1 SGHRS, CDR2 YFSETQ. The V gene lost 5 bases and the J gene lost 0 bases, with 5 bases spanning the gap. The CDR3 sequence is 12 residues long. The chain's CDR3 is CASRTDQETQYF. The sequenced part of the CDR3 DNA is TGCGCCAGCAGGACAGACCAAGAGACC.

As to this clone: The read terminates 3 residues before the CDR3 end, so the remaining end is supplied by the germline J gene. The chain has TRBV2 and TRBJ2-5, with a tentative D call TRBD2 (6 bases). The V end lost 6 bases, the J end lost 4 bases, and 15 bases lay between the germline ends. The CDR3 is 14 amino acids. Germline V lookup: CDR1 SNHLY, CDR2 FYNNEI. This chain's CDR3 is CASRRGRGLETQYF. The CDR3 DNA, read in part, is TGTGCCAGCAGAAGGGGAAGGGGACTAGAGACC.

This clone was observed many times. The missing CDR3 end, 3 residues past where the read stops, is filled in from the germline J gene. The chain uses TRBV19 and TRBJ2-2; 8 positions match TRBD2. This CDR3 is 15 amino acids long. With 8 bases clipped from V and 1 base from J, the junction kept 6 bases outside the gene matches. Germline V CDR1 and CDR2: LNHDA, SQIVND (reference sequence). The sequenced part of the CDR3 DNA is TGTGCCAGTCGGGTTGCGGGAGGGAACACCGGGGAG. The encoded protein is CASRVAGGNTGE. From start to end, the CDR3 is CASRVAGGNTGELFF.

This clone was observed at least ten times. The read is 3 residues too short to cover the CDR3 end, so that end is filled in from the germline J gene. V gene TRBV10-1 combines with J gene TRBJ2-3; no definite D call. V was trimmed by 2 bases and J by 4 bases, leaving 7 bases between them. Germline CDR1 WNHNN, CDR2 SYGVQD (reference sequence). The CDR3 contains 13 residues. CDR3 region: CASSEHMADTQYF. Incomplete CDR3 DNA: TGCGCCAGCAGTGAGCACATGGCAGATACG.